These 5 T cell receptor beta chains were sequenced from one sample in a study of identical twins. One entry per CDR3 protein, called by TCRdb with MiXCR from the 5' RACE reads. This table holds some 590,000 distinct CDR3 sequences, approximately 9.6% found once. This sample was also put to use in a study of yellow fever vaccine responses in identical twins.

Sequenced: PBMCs. Source of these receptors: a woman aged 18-30 years in good health.

This clonotype was counted at least ten times. Here the CDR3 DNA reads TGTGCCAGCAGTGACGCGGCTGCCAACACCGGGGAGCTGTTTTTT. Its protein is CASSDAAANTGELFF. This rearrangement joins TRBV25-1 to TRBJ2-2; no firm D call. The CDR3 runs 15 residues. Trimming took 3 bases from V and 2 from J, leaving 10 bases between them. The V gene's germline CDR1 is MGHDK and CDR2 SYGVNS.

This clonotype occurred many times. This sequence joins TRBV10-3 and TRBJ2-1; 13 bases line up with TRBD2. The CDR3 is 18 amino acids. Germline CDR1 and CDR2: ENHRY and SYGVKD. J lost 7 bases, V lost 3 bases, and 12 bases had no gene match. The CDR3 DNA sequence: TGTGCCATCAGTGAACTAGCGGGGGGGCCGTCGGCTCGAAATGAGCAGTTCTTC. Amino acids: CAISELAGGPSARNEQFF.

This clonotype was found a few times. The chain couples TRBV12-3 or TRBV12-4 to TRBJ2-1; 13 positions agree with TRBD2. CDR3 length: 17 residues. With 6 bases clipped from V and 8 bases from J, the junction kept 13 bases outside the gene matches. The CDR3 region has the DNA TGTGCCAGCAGCTTCGGACCGACTAGCGGGAGGTTGGATGAGCAGTTCTTC. The encoded protein is CASSFGPTSGRLDEQFF.

This clonotype was seen repeatedly, ten times or more. The CDR3, as DNA: TGTGCCAGCAGTTCCACCGAAGGTAGCGGGAGGGTGGATGAGCAGTTCTTC. This codes for CASSSTEGSGRVDEQFF. This chain joins TRBV28 and TRBJ2-1; TRBD2 agrees at 11 bases. Looked up from germline, CDR1 is MDHEN and CDR2 is SYDVKM. V shed 4 bases, J shed 8 bases, and the junction held 13 bases outside the gene matches. This CDR3 comprises 17 residues.

This clonotype showed up many times. This chain links TRBV3-1 with TRBJ2-7; TRBD1 is a possible D gene (7 bases). Trimming removed 5 bases at V and 2 bases at J, with 13 bases between. Germline V gene lookup returns CDR1 LGHDT and CDR2 YNNKEL (reference sequence). The CDR3 is made up of 14 amino acids. The CDR3 here is CASSYAGQTYEQYF. The CDR3 DNA follows: TGTGCCAGCAGCTACGCGGGACAGACCTACGAGCAGTACTTC.